The clone carrying this T cell receptor (beta chain) was recorded many times. Its specificity is unknown. This specimen belongs to a study of identical twins. TCRdb fed the 5' RACE reads into MiXCR, producing one record per CDR3 protein. Here the sample spans about 520,000 distinct CDR3 sequences, 22% being singletons. General study points: Conclusions were drawn cross-sectionally by statistical analysis, without following the same donors.

These data were also reused for a study on T cells expressing NK-cell markers. From that second work: These clonotypes, the leaders elsewhere, also led the CD3+CD56-NKG2C+ fraction in a handful of donors. Evidence did not settle whether expanded NKG2C+ T cell clones targeted HCMV.

The sample was CD4+ T cells sorted from blood. This clonotype was sampled from a woman younger than 35 in good health.

CDR3 sequence (DNA): TGTGCCAGCAGCGGGACAGGGGACTATGGCTACACCTTC. Translation: CASSGTGDYGYTF. The chain joins TRBV12-3 or TRBV12-4 to TRBJ1-2; TRBD1 matches at 10 bases. J was trimmed by 3 bases and V by 6 bases; bases with no gene match: 1. This CDR3 has 13 amino acids.